Listed below are T cell receptor beta chains from one sample, sequenced in a study of T cells in Graves' hyperthyroidism and ophthalmopathy. A single record per CDR3 protein comes from TCRdb applying MiXCR to the multiplex PCR reads. The table includes 650,000 to 800,000 distinct CDR3 sequences, nearly 45% detected once. Sequencing used peripheral blood or thyroid tissue (not recorded which). These receptors originate from an adult man with Graves' disease, either hyperthyroidism or ophthalmopathy (not recorded which). Both conserved end residues are part of each CDR3. Each record gives: J gene, V gene, clone size, D gene, CDR3 length, CDR3 DNA, CDR3 protein. The D gene is left open where the match is weak. Part of the rows lack a size; the others show once, few, many or a class for expanded clones.

J: TRBJ2-5
V: TRBV10-3
size: NA
D: TRBD2
length: 17
DNA: TGTGCCATCAGTGAGTCCGGGACTAGCGGGGGTCGAGAGACCCAGTACTTC
CDR3: CAISESGTSGGRETQYF

J: TRBJ1-5
V: TRBV6-1
size: NA
D: NA
length: 16
DNA: TGTGCCAGCCGAGGTCTAGCGGGAGTAGTCCACGAGACCCAGCATTTT
CDR3: CASRGLAGVVHETQHF

J: TRBJ2-7
V: TRBV29-1
size: NA
D: NA
length: 11
DNA: TGCAGCGATAACACAGGGCTTGAGCAGTACTTC
CDR3: CSDNTGLEQYF

J: TRBJ1-4
V: TRBV12-3/TRBV12-4
size: many
D: TRBD1
length: 12
DNA: TGTGCCAGCAGGAGGGACAGGGAAAAACTGTTTTTT
CDR3: CASRRDREKLFF

J: TRBJ2-6
V: TRBV15
size: NA
D: NA
length: 18
DNA: TGTGCCACCAGCAGAGCACCGGGTATGGACACCGGGGCCAACGTCCTGACTTTC
CDR3: CATSRAPGMDTGANVLTF

J: TRBJ1-4
V: TRBV7-8
size: many
D: NA
length: 15
DNA: TGTGCCAGCAGCTTAACCGGGGAAAAGAATGAAAAACTGTTTTTT
CDR3: CASSLTGEKNEKLFF

J: TRBJ2-7
V: TRBV5-1
size: NA
D: NA
length: 14
DNA: TGCGCCAGCAGCGCCCAGGACGGAGAATACGAGCAGTACTTC
CDR3: CASSAQDGEYEQYF

J: TRBJ1-5
V: TRBV4-2
size: few
D: NA
length: 16
DNA: TGTGCCAGCAGCCAAGACGCGGGCTCTAAATCACCGCCCCAGCATTTT
CDR3: CASSQDAGSKSPPQHF

J: TRBJ2-5
V: TRBV5-4
size: NA
D: NA
length: 16
DNA: TGTGCCAGCAGCTTGGGGGCAGAACCCCTGGTAGAGACCCAGTACTTC
CDR3: CASSLGAEPLVETQYF

J: TRBJ2-2
V: TRBV10-2
size: NA
D: TRBD1
length: 15
DNA: TGTGCCAGCACCGGGACAGGGTCGAACACCGGGGAGCTGTTTTTT
CDR3: CASTGTGSNTGELFF

J: TRBJ1-4
V: TRBV5-1
size: NA
D: TRBD1
length: 14
DNA: TGCGCCAGCAGCTCAGAGACAGGGTACGGGAAACTGTTTTTT
CDR3: CASSSETGYGKLFF

J: TRBJ1-4
V: TRBV7-8
size: few
D: NA
length: 15
DNA: TGTGCCAGCAGCTTAGTAGGGGGGAACGGAGAAAAACTGTTTTTT
CDR3: CASSLVGGNGEKLFF

J: TRBJ2-5
V: TRBV12-3/TRBV12-4
size: NA
D: TRBD1
length: 17
DNA: TGTGCCAGCAGCGTAGTAGGGCAGGGGGCGGCCCAAGAGACCCAGTACTTC
CDR3: CASSVVGQGAAQETQYF

J: TRBJ1-1
V: TRBV29-1
size: NA
D: TRBD1
length: 16
DNA: TGCAGCGTTGATACGGGACAGGGGTTAATGAACACTGAAGCTTTCTTT
CDR3: CSVDTGQGLMNTEAFF

J: TRBJ1-1
V: TRBV5-1
size: few
D: NA
length: 14
DNA: TGCGCCAGCAGTCAGGACGGTAGGAACACTGAAGCTTTCTTT
CDR3: CASSQDGRNTEAFF

J: TRBJ1-4
V: TRBV29-1
size: NA
D: TRBD1
length: 13
DNA: TGCAGCGATGCAGGGGGGGACGCTGAAAAACTGTTTTTT
CDR3: CSDAGGDAEKLFF

J: TRBJ1-5
V: TRBV2
size: NA
D: NA
length: 14
DNA: TGTGCCAGCAGTTACGGAGAGGGGGGTCAGCCCCAGCATTTT
CDR3: CASSYGEGGQPQHF

J: TRBJ1-4
V: TRBV29-1
size: many
D: NA
length: 13
DNA: TGCAGCGTGGAGACAGAAAATAATGAAAAACTGTTTTTT
CDR3: CSVETENNEKLFF

J: TRBJ2-5
V: TRBV24-1
size: NA
D: TRBD2
length: 16
DNA: TGTGCCAGCAGCCAAGAGCGCGGGAGGGCCGACGAGACCCAGTACTTC
CDR3: CASSQERGRADETQYF

J: TRBJ1-1
V: TRBV7-2
size: many
D: NA
length: 13
DNA: TGTGCCAGCAGTTCACCCCCTTACACTGAAGCTTTCTTT
CDR3: CASSSPPYTEAFF

J: TRBJ2-7
V: TRBV20-1
size: few
D: NA
length: 15
DNA: TGCAGTGCTACCCCTCTCCTGTGGGGGAACTACGAGCAGTACTTC
CDR3: CSATPLLWGNYEQYF

J: TRBJ1-4
V: TRBV7-2
size: NA
D: NA
length: 14
DNA: TGTGCCAGCAGCTTCGGGACGGAGAATGAAAAACTGTTTTTT
CDR3: CASSFGTENEKLFF

J: TRBJ2-7
V: TRBV7-2
size: many
D: TRBD2
length: 15
DNA: TGTGCCAGCAGCGCGCGACTAGCGGGGATCTACGAGCAGTACTTC
CDR3: CASSARLAGIYEQYF

J: TRBJ1-2
V: TRBV5-4
size: many
D: NA
length: 13
DNA: TGTGCCAGCAGCCGGACATACATTGAGGGCTACACCTTC
CDR3: CASSRTYIEGYTF

J: TRBJ2-7
V: TRBV5-1
size: few
D: NA
length: 13
DNA: TGCGCCAGCAGCTCTGAAATGACAGGACAGCAGTACTTC
CDR3: CASSSEMTGQQYF

J: TRBJ2-5
V: TRBV7-7
size: many
D: TRBD2
length: 15
DNA: TGTGCTAGCCCCTGGACTAGCGGGGGGGGAGAGACCCAGTACTTC
CDR3: CASPWTSGGGETQYF

J: TRBJ2-5
V: TRBV20-1
size: NA
D: NA
length: 16
DNA: TGCAGTGCTATTCAAACCACCGGGGCTGGGGGGGAGACCCAGTACTTC
CDR3: CSAIQTTGAGGETQYF

J: TRBJ1-2
V: TRBV20-1
size: NA
D: NA
length: 13
DNA: TGCAGTGCTCAACCGCCAGGGAGCTATGGCTACACCTTC
CDR3: CSAQPPGSYGYTF

J: TRBJ1-6
V: TRBV7-2
size: many
D: NA
length: 12
DNA: TGTGCCAGCAGCCCCGGCGGCTCACCCCTCCACTTT
CDR3: CASSPGGSPLHF

J: TRBJ1-3
V: TRBV9
size: NA
D: NA
length: 14
DNA: TGTGCCAGCAGCGTCTCCAGCTATGGCTACACCATATATTTT
CDR3: CASSVSSYGYTIYF

J: TRBJ1-4
V: TRBV10-3
size: many
D: NA
length: 14
DNA: TGTGCCATCAGTGAGTCTGGGGCAGATGAAAAACTGTTTTTT
CDR3: CAISESGADEKLFF

J: TRBJ1-3
V: TRBV19
size: NA
D: NA
length: 13
DNA: TGTGCCAGTAGTATCGGGACAGGAAACACCATATATTTT
CDR3: CASSIGTGNTIYF

J: TRBJ1-1
V: TRBV7-8
size: NA
D: NA
length: 12
DNA: TGTGCCAGCAGCCCCATCCAGGGGGAAGCTTTCTTT
CDR3: CASSPIQGEAFF

J: TRBJ2-5
V: TRBV7-9
size: NA
D: NA
length: 17
DNA: TGTGCCAGCAGCTCTACGGGGCTAGGGGGATACCAAGAGACCCAGTACTTC
CDR3: CASSSTGLGGYQETQYF

J: TRBJ2-7
V: TRBV7-2
size: few
D: TRBD2
length: 14
DNA: TGTGCCAGCACCCCGGGACTAGCGGACTACGAGCAGTACTTC
CDR3: CASTPGLADYEQYF

J: TRBJ1-1
V: TRBV7-9
size: NA
D: NA
length: 14
DNA: TGTGCCAGCAGTTTAGCAGGGGCCCACACTGAAGCTTTCTTT
CDR3: CASSLAGAHTEAFF

J: TRBJ2-7
V: TRBV6-6
size: NA
D: TRBD2
length: 17
DNA: TGTGCCAGCAGTTCACCGGGACTAGCGGGACGGAGCTACGAGCAGTACTTC
CDR3: CASSSPGLAGRSYEQYF

J: TRBJ1-5
V: TRBV2
size: NA
D: TRBD1
length: 14
DNA: TGTGCCAGCCGTGGGACAGCCGACAATCAGCCCCAGCATTTT
CDR3: CASRGTADNQPQHF

J: TRBJ1-2
V: TRBV12-3/TRBV12-4
size: NA
D: TRBD1
length: 13
DNA: TGTGCCAGCAGTCGACGAGGACAGGGTTTCAACACCTTC
CDR3: CASSRRGQGFNTF

J: TRBJ1-3
V: TRBV10-3
size: once
D: NA
length: 14
DNA: TGTGCCAGCAGTTTTGGTAGCACAGCAAACACCATATATTTT
CDR3: CASSFGSTANTIYF

J: TRBJ1-1
V: TRBV7-8
size: NA
D: TRBD1
length: 18
DNA: TGTGCCAGCAGCTTAGTTATGTCCACAGGGGACCTGAACACTGAAGCTTTCTTT
CDR3: CASSLVMSTGDLNTEAFF

J: TRBJ2-2
V: TRBV7-6
size: NA
D: TRBD1
length: 16
DNA: TGTGCCAGCAGCGACCGGGACAGACATAACACCGGGGAGCTGTTTTTT
CDR3: CASSDRDRHNTGELFF

J: TRBJ2-7
V: TRBV11-3
size: NA
D: TRBD2
length: 18
DNA: TGTGCCAGCAGCTTATGGGGGGTGTCCGGGACTAGCGTTTACGAGCAGTACTTC
CDR3: CASSLWGVSGTSVYEQYF

J: TRBJ2-7
V: TRBV20-1
size: NA
D: TRBD1
length: 14
DNA: TGCAGTGCTAGGGGGACAGGGGATATCGGCGAGCAGTACTTC
CDR3: CSARGTGDIGEQYF